These T cell receptor beta chains were read from a single sample in a study of cytomegalovirus exposure and HLA in healthy donors. Sequencing used immunoSEQ multiplex PCR; TCRdb keeps in-frame clones, though not all of them. The repertoire includes about 140,000 clones, 73% of them detected once, and roughly 1.3% sits in the top ten. The specimen was PBMCs. These receptors originate from a woman in her 40s in good health and CMV-seronegative. Both conserved end residues are part of each CDR3. D genes are given only for firm matches. Clone sizes are given selectively: once, few, many, or a class where the clone is expanded.

v_call,d_call,clone_size,j_call,cdr3_aa,cdr3_nt
TRBV7-9,TRBD1,once,TRBJ2-3,CASSSLDRGRGRTDTQYF,TGTGCCAGCAGCTCACTAGACAGGGGTAGGGGCCGCACAGATACGCAGTATTTT
TRBV4-1,-,-,TRBJ2-5,CASSQEASASLGQYF,TGCGCCAGCAGCCAAGAGGCCTCGGCTAGCTTAGGGCAGTACTTC
TRBV7-9,-,-,TRBJ2-3,CASSLRSGGNTDTQYF,TGTGCCAGCAGCTTAAGGAGCGGCGGGAACACAGATACGCAGTATTTT
TRBV19,-,-,TRBJ1-5,CASSIGGEAQPQHF,TGTGCCAGTAGTATCGGGGGTGAGGCTCAGCCCCAGCATTTT
TRBV2,TRBD2,-,TRBJ2-2,CASTTLTSGITGELFF,TGTGCCAGCACCACATTGACTAGCGGGATAACCGGGGAGCTGTTTTTT
TRBV6-5,TRBD1,-,TRBJ1-1,CASSRQGYTEAFF,TGTGCCAGCAGCCGACAGGGCTACACTGAAGCTTTCTTT
TRBV4-1,TRBD1,once,TRBJ2-6,CASSERSGQGASGANVLTF,TGCGCCAGCAGCGAGCGATCGGGACAGGGGGCATCTGGGGCCAACGTCCTGACTTTC
TRBV5-8,TRBD1,-,TRBJ2-5,CASSVGQSQETQYF,TGTGCCAGCAGCGTGGGACAGTCCCAAGAGACCCAGTACTTC
TRBV2,-,-,TRBJ1-1,CASSKNQANTEAFF,TGTGCCAGCAGTAAAAATCAGGCGAACACTGAAGCTTTCTTT
TRBV10-3,TRBD1,-,TRBJ2-1,CAIKGQGVNEQFF,TGTGCCATCAAGGGACAGGGGGTTAATGAGCAGTTCTTC
TRBV14,-,-,TRBJ2-1,CASTGGGSYNEQFF,TGTGCCAGCACAGGAGGCGGCTCCTACAATGAGCAGTTCTTC
TRBV15,-,-,TRBJ2-5,CATSRDKGQGETQYF,TGTGCCACCAGCAGAGATAAGGGGCAGGGTGAGACCCAGTACTTC
TRBV28,-,-,TRBJ1-2,CASSPLLAGGNYGYTF,TGTGCCAGCAGTCCACTCCTGGCGGGGGGAAACTATGGCTACACCTTC
TRBV6-6,-,-,TRBJ1-5,CASRGESNQPQHF,TGTGCCAGCAGGGGAGAGAGCAATCAGCCCCAGCATTTT
TRBV6-4,TRBD1,-,TRBJ1-6,CASSDTGGTATLHF,TGTGCCAGCAGTGACACAGGGGGGACGGCGACCCTCCACTTT
TRBV27,TRBD1,once,TRBJ1-3,CASRGQRNTIYF,TGTGCCAGCAGGGGACAGCGAAACACCATATATTTT
TRBV4-3,TRBD1,few,TRBJ2-6,CASSQDPPQGSGANVLTF,TGCGCCAGCAGCCAAGATCCACCACAGGGGTCTGGGGCCAACGTCCTGACTTTC
TRBV6-4,TRBD1,many,TRBJ2-6,CASSGDSSGANVLTF,TGTGCCAGCAGTGGGGACAGCTCTGGGGCCAACGTCCTGACTTTC
TRBV29-1,TRBD2,-,TRBJ2-5,CSVDRRGEAGETQYF,TGCAGCGTTGATCGGCGGGGGGAGGCTGGCGAGACCCAGTACTTC
TRBV9,TRBD1,-,TRBJ2-1,CASSLTGMVYNEQFF,TGTGCCAGCAGCCTGACAGGGATGGTTTACAATGAGCAGTTCTTC
TRBV28,-,-,TRBJ1-6,CASSLRGGNSPLHF,TGTGCCAGCAGTTTGCGGGGGGGGAATTCACCCCTCCACTTT
TRBV10-3,TRBD2,-,TRBJ2-5,CAATGTSGTLGQETQYF,TGTGCCGCAACCGGGACTAGCGGGACCCTGGGGCAAGAGACCCAGTACTTC
TRBV4-3,-,once,TRBJ1-2,CASSQGTVAGHGYTF,TGCGCCAGCAGCCAGGGGACTGTCGCGGGGCATGGCTACACCTTC
TRBV5-1,TRBD2,-,TRBJ2-5,CASSFSLAGGRETQYF,TGCGCCAGCAGCTTTTCCCTAGCGGGGGGTCGGGAGACCCAGTACTTC
TRBV6-5,-,-,TRBJ2-1,CASLHPLYNEQFF,TGTGCCAGCCTTCATCCCCTATACAATGAGCAGTTCTTC
TRBV4-2,-,-,TRBJ1-1,CASSQGGWGGIGHTEAFF,TGTGCCAGCAGCCAAGGGGGTTGGGGGGGGATTGGGCACACTGAAGCTTTCTTT
TRBV28,TRBD1,-,TRBJ1-2,CASRRAGTGGYGYTF,TGTGCCAGCAGGCGAGCCGGGACAGGGGGCTATGGCTACACCTTC
TRBV28,-,-,TRBJ1-2,CASSLDTHGYTF,TGTGCCAGCAGTTTGGACACGCATGGCTACACCTTC
TRBV2,-,-,TRBJ1-4,CASSERGASEKLFF,TGTGCCAGCAGTGAACGGGGGGCCAGCGAAAAACTGTTTTTT
TRBV5-1,TRBD1,-,TRBJ1-5,CASSGTGGPNQPQHF,TGCGCCAGCAGCGGAACAGGGGGCCCCAATCAGCCCCAGCATTTT
TRBV4-2,-,once,TRBJ2-2,CASSQAGTGELFF,TGTGCCAGCAGCCAAGCGGGTACCGGGGAGCTGTTTTTT
TRBV11-3,-,-,TRBJ2-2,CASSPRGVSIANTGELFF,TGTGCCAGCAGCCCACGGGGAGTATCAATCGCGAACACCGGGGAGCTGTTTTTT
TRBV6-1,TRBD1,-,TRBJ1-2,CASSEAAPGQGRGYTF,TGTGCCAGCAGTGAAGCTGCCCCGGGACAGGGAAGAGGCTACACCTTC
TRBV19,-,-,TRBJ1-2,CASNPPGRRDGYTF,TGTGCCAGTAACCCCCCAGGCAGGAGGGATGGCTACACCTTC
TRBV27,-,-,TRBJ2-2,CASSLVSTGELFF,TGTGCCAGCAGTTTAGTGAGCACCGGGGAGCTGTTTTTT
TRBV11-2,TRBD1,once,TRBJ1-1,CASSLWDREGLNTEAFF,TGTGCCAGCAGCCTGTGGGACAGGGAGGGCCTGAACACTGAAGCTTTCTTT
TRBV19,-,-,TRBJ2-1,CASSIDRGGNEQFF,TGTGCCAGTAGTATCGACCGAGGGGGCAATGAGCAGTTCTTC
TRBV15,TRBD1,once,TRBJ1-4,CATSRAQGAANEKLFF,TGTGCCACCAGCAGGGCGCAGGGGGCAGCTAATGAAAAACTGTTTTTT
TRBV6-6,-,-,TRBJ1-1,CASRSYQGQNTEAFF,TGTGCCAGCAGAAGCTATCAGGGCCAGAACACTGAAGCTTTCTTT
TRBV7-8,-,few,TRBJ1-1,CASSLAAFRTEAFF,TGTGCCAGCAGCTTAGCCGCCTTCAGGACTGAAGCTTTCTTT
TRBV4-1,TRBD1,-,TRBJ2-1,CASSQDFGQGFYNEQFF,TGCGCCAGCAGCCAAGATTTCGGACAGGGGTTCTACAATGAGCAGTTCTTC
TRBV10-3,TRBD2,-,TRBJ2-1,CAVQSSGGAYNEQFF,TGTGCCGTCCAGAGTAGCGGGGGGGCCTACAATGAGCAGTTCTTC
TRBV7-8,-,-,TRBJ1-1,CASSRRQVNTEAFF,TGTGCCAGCAGCCGCAGACAGGTTAACACTGAAGCTTTCTTT
TRBV28,-,-,TRBJ2-2,CASSFFSGGLNTGELFF,TGTGCCAGCAGTTTTTTCTCCGGGGGTTTGAACACCGGGGAGCTGTTTTTT
TRBV7-2,-,-,TRBJ2-5,CASSSLQETQYF,TGTGCCAGCAGCTCCTTACAAGAGACCCAGTACTTC
TRBV5-1,-,-,TRBJ2-1,CASSLESTTYNEQFF,TGCGCCAGCAGCCTAGAATCTACGACCTACAATGAGCAGTTCTTC
TRBV7-8,TRBD2,few,TRBJ2-1,CASTSRSGGAWDEQFF,TGTGCCAGCACTAGTAGGAGCGGGGGGGCCTGGGATGAGCAGTTCTTC
TRBV5-1,TRBD1,-,TRBJ1-1,CASSLGGQGASEAFF,TGCGCCAGCAGCTTAGGCGGACAGGGGGCCTCTGAAGCTTTCTTT
TRBV7-9,-,-,TRBJ2-1,CASSLEPALEQFF,TGTGCCAGCAGCTTAGAGCCTGCTCTTGAGCAGTTCTTC
TRBV5-1,-,-,TRBJ2-7,CASSLAVQGIYEQYF,TGCGCCAGCAGCTTGGCCGTTCAGGGGATATACGAGCAGTACTTC
TRBV2,TRBD2,few,TRBJ2-5,CASRTGTSGGNGETQYF,TGTGCCAGCAGGACGGGGACTAGCGGGGGGAACGGGGAGACCCAGTACTTC
TRBV5-6,-,-,TRBJ2-3,CASSLRWTPRRTDTQYF,TGTGCCAGCAGCTTGCGCTGGACTCCCAGGAGAACAGATACGCAGTATTTT
TRBV7-6,-,few,TRBJ1-6,CASSLDGNNSPLHF,TGTGCCAGCAGCTTAGACGGGAATAATTCACCCCTCCACTTT
TRBV13,TRBD1,-,TRBJ2-1,CASSSRDRGHEQFF,TGTGCCAGCAGCTCCCGGGACAGGGGTCATGAGCAGTTCTTC
TRBV28,TRBD1,-,TRBJ1-4,CASSKRGRDEKLFF,TGTGCCAGCAGTAAAAGGGGGCGTGATGAAAAACTGTTTTTT
TRBV5-6,-,few,TRBJ2-5,CASSTKTGGETQYF,TGTGCCAGCAGCACCAAGACAGGCGGAGAGACCCAGTACTTC
TRBV9,-,-,TRBJ2-3,CASSVAPSDTDTQYF,TGTGCCAGCAGCGTGGCCCCGTCTGACACAGATACGCAGTATTTT
TRBV7-6,-,-,TRBJ2-5,CASSLRGETQYF,TGTGCCAGCAGCTTAAGGGGAGAGACCCAGTACTTC
TRBV6-6,-,-,TRBJ2-7,CASSYPGTPRYEQYF,TGTGCCAGCAGTTACCCCGGGACTCCGCGCTACGAGCAGTACTTC